The 22 T cell receptor beta chains below all came from one sample that was sequenced in a study of CD8+ T cells in alopecia areata (dated by TCRdb to 2017 to 2018). The method was the immunoSEQ multiplex PCR assay. RNA was extracted from all samples and reverse transcribed into cDNA as template for TCR sequencing. TCRdb re-hosts the immuneACCESS table, in-frame sequences only. Its copies lack some clones; in the studies checked, an unresolved V gene accounts for under half of them, and the cause for the rest is not known. The table for this sample lists fewer than 350,000 clones; 55% to 75% of them were counted only once. The leading ten clones occupy approximately 1.7% of the sample. The time point label here, explained by the study, means: roughly 24 weeks on oral tofacitinib. The treatment or condition label of this sample denotes: oral pan-JAK inhibitor, 5-10 mg twice daily. This specimen consisted of CD4+ T cells sorted from blood, obtained at week 24, from a patient treated with tofacitinib. The receptors come from a human donor with alopecia areata.

This clone has more than one count but fewer than ten. V is TRBV5-4 and J is TRBJ2-5; either TRBD1 or TRBD2 may supply D (5 bases each). The CDR3 spans 15 residues. Trimming took off 0 bases at V and 1 base at J, with 10 bases between the two ends. Germline V gene lookup returns CDR1 SGHNT and CDR2 YYREEE (reference sequence). CDR3: CASSLGGTFQETQYF. The CDR3 DNA reads as TGTGCCAGCAGCTTGGGGGGGACCTTCCAAGAGACCCAGTACTTC. The whole variable domain, filled in from reference TRBV5-4 and TRBJ2-5, reads ETGVTQSPTHLIKTRGQQVTLRCSSQSGHNTVSWYQQALGQGPQFIFQYYREEENGRGNFPPRFSGLQFPNYSSELNVNALELDDSALYLCASSLGGTFQETQYFGPGTRLLVL.

J is TRBJ2-3 and V is TRBV7-2; 9 bases are a match to TRBD2. After removal of 1 base from V and 2 bases from J, the junction contained 13 bases not matched to a gene. Germline V lookup: CDR1 SGHTA, CDR2 FQGNSA. The CDR3 is made up of 19 amino acids. CDR3 residues: CASSLVPLAAGGYTDTQYF. CDR3 coding DNA: TGTGCCAGCAGCTTAGTCCCTCTGGCAGCGGGGGGCTACACAGATACGCAGTATTTT.

The V call is TRBV7-9, the J call TRBJ1-2, with TRBD1 matching over 7 bases. This CDR3 is 14 amino acids long. Germline loops: CDR1 SEHNR, CDR2 FQNEAQ (reference sequence). The J segment lost 6 bases and the V segment lost 5 bases, leaving 9 bases of the junction unmatched. The CDR3, as DNA: TGTGCCAGCAGCCGTGATGGAGGGGGCGATGGCTACACCTTC. This gives the protein CASSRDGGGDGYTF.

The chain couples TRBV27 to TRBJ2-5; D is unresolved. CDR1 MNHEY and CDR2 SMNVEV come from the germline V gene (reference sequence). This CDR3 has 13 amino acids. V lost 6 bases and J lost 4, with 12 bases in between. CDR3 nucleotides: TGTGCCAGCAGCCCCGGACGGGTAGAGACCCAGTACTTC. As protein: CASSPGRVETQYF.

A remark on this clone: An end of the junction differs from the germline gene, which may be a read error. This sequence joins TRBV5-1 and TRBJ1-2, with D possibly being TRBD1 (6 bases). The CDR3 has 11 residues. Germline V gene data show CDR1 as SGHRS and CDR2 as YFSETQ. CDR3 DNA: TGCGCCAGCAGCTTGGAAGGCGGACAGCACTTC. Protein: CASSLEGGQHF.

There are many counts of this clone. J is TRBJ2-7 and V is TRBV30, with D perhaps given as TRBD1 or TRBD2 (5 bases each). This CDR3 region has 15 residues. Trimming shortened V by 4 bases and J by 4 bases, and 20 bases separated the two germline ends. The germline gives CDR1 GTSNPN, CDR2 SVGIG (reference sequence). CDR3 in amino acids: CAWTSSRDGMYEQYF. For the CDR3, the DNA is TGTGCCTGGACCTCAAGCCGGGACGGTATGTACGAGCAGTACTTC.

This clone was detected only a few times. The chain joins TRBV29-1 to TRBJ2-7; no clear D. The CDR3 runs 13 residues. V was cut by 7 bases and J by 0 bases, with 13 bases left in between. CDR1 and CDR2 (germline): SQVTM, ANQGSEA. CDR3 in DNA: TGCAGCGCGTACGGCTCTAGCTCCTACGAGCAGTACTTC. It codes for CSAYGSSSYEQYF.

This clone has more than one count but fewer than ten. V usage is TRBV29-1 and J usage is TRBJ1-6; D is unclear. Germline V gene data show CDR1 as SQVTM and CDR2 as ANQGSEA. This CDR3 is built from 15 residues. V was trimmed by 2 bases and J by 0 bases, leaving 8 bases between them. The CDR3 bases are TGCAGCGTTGAACGATCGGGCTCCTATAATTCACCCCTCCACTTT. Its translation is CSVERSGSYNSPLHF.

This clone appeared a few times. The chain is built from TRBV29-1 and TRBJ2-3; TRBD1 matches at 8 bases. This CDR3 is built from 15 residues. Per germline, CDR1 SQVTM and CDR2 ANQGSEA. The junction had 10 bases not matched to a gene; V was cut back by 6 bases and J by 2 bases. The CDR3 here is CSVGPGQAFTDTQYF. The CDR3 region has the DNA TGCAGCGTCGGCCCGGGACAGGCATTCACAGATACGCAGTATTTT.

This chain connects TRBV29-1 to TRBJ2-5, with TRBD2 matching 7 bases. Per the germline V gene, CDR1 is SQVTM and CDR2 is ANQGSEA. The CDR3 extends over 13 amino acids. Trimming took 6 bases from V and 5 from J; bases not matched to a gene: 9. CDR3 in amino acids: CSVTGPGGETQYF. In nucleotides, the CDR3 is TGCAGCGTGACGGGGCCGGGGGGTGAGACCCAGTACTTC.

This chain joins TRBV7-2 and TRBJ2-7, with D tentatively TRBD2 (5 bases). The CDR3 is made up of 13 amino acids. Germline assignment: CDR1 SGHTA and CDR2 FQGNSA. Trimming cost V 5 bases and J 0 bases, with 8 bases left between them. The CDR3 sequence is CASSEGPSYEQYF. The CDR3 coding sequence is TGTGCCAGCAGCGAGGGCCCCTCCTACGAGCAGTACTTC.

There are a few counts of this clone. CDR3 nucleotides: TGTGCCAGCTCACCGATCGGTGCAGATACGCAGTATTTT. This codes for CASSPIGADTQYF. The chain employs TRBV18 and TRBJ2-3; D gene unclear. CDR1 is KGHSH, CDR2 LQKENI, per germline. Deletions cut 3 bases from V and 4 bases from J, with 8 bases between. The CDR3 length is 13 residues. Full variable domain (missing parts from reference TRBV18 and TRBJ2-3): NAGVMQNPRHLVRRRGQEARLRCSPMKGHSHVYWYRQLPEEGLKFMVYLQKENIIDESGMPKERFSAEFPKEGPSILRIQQVVRGDSAAYFCASSPIGADTQYFGPGTRLTVL.

This clone showed up just once. This chain connects TRBV30 to TRBJ2-2; D is ambiguous. There are 15 residues in the CDR3. Germline loops: CDR1 GTSNPN, CDR2 SVGIG (reference sequence). Trimming shortened V by 0 bases and J by 6 bases, and 14 bases separated the two germline ends. The CDR3 protein is CAWSVLATTPGELFF. In DNA form, the CDR3 reads TGTGCCTGGAGTGTATTGGCTACAACTCCCGGGGAGCTGTTTTTT. Based on the CDR3 plus reference TRBV30 and TRBJ2-2, the full variable domain is SQTIHQWPATLVQPVGSPLSLECTVEGTSNPNLYWYRQAAGRGLQLLFYSVGIGQISSEVPQNLSASRPQDRQFILSSKKLLLSDSGFYLCAWSVLATTPGELFFGEGSRLTVL.

This clone was counted between two and nine times. The CDR3 DNA is TGTGCCAGCAGCTTAGCCGGGGGTAGGAATGAGCAGTTCTTC. Translating gives CASSLAGGRNEQFF. The chain uses TRBV11-2 and TRBJ2-1, with D possibly matching TRBD2 (6 bases). V was trimmed by 1 base and J by 7 bases, leaving 11 bases between them. CDR1 SGHAT and CDR2 FQNNGV come from the germline V gene. This CDR3 has 14 residues.

The chain links TRBV2 to TRBJ2-4; D remains ambiguous. Germline loops: CDR1 SNHLY, CDR2 FYNNEI. V lost 1 base and J lost 0, with 19 bases in between. The CDR3 is made up of 19 amino acids. CDR3 bases: TGTGCCAGCAGTGAAGAACAGCTCTTACAGTCTCCAGCCAAAAACATTCAGTACTTC. Protein: CASSEEQLLQSPAKNIQYF.

The CDR3 DNA sequence: TGTGCCAGCAGCTTAAAGGGTGGTAACTATGGCTACACCTTC. It encodes CASSLKGGNYGYTF. V is TRBV7-2 and J is TRBJ1-2; D is unresolved. CDR1 is SGHTA and CDR2 is FQGNSA in the germline V gene. V shed 2 bases and J shed 1 base, with 8 bases lying between them. The CDR3 is 14 amino acids.

V gene TRBV29-1 combines with J gene TRBJ1-4; TRBD1 is a possible D gene (5 bases). V was pared by 3 bases and J by 5 bases, with 13 bases between. Germline CDR1 SQVTM, CDR2 ANQGSEA. The CDR3 is 14 residues long. The CDR3 nucleotides are TGCAGCGTTGATCAGGCAGGGATAAATGAAAAACTGTTTTTT. Translation gives CSVDQAGINEKLFF. Complete variable domain (other parts from reference TRBV29-1 and TRBJ1-4): SAVISQKPSRDICQRGTSLTIQCQVDSQVTMMFWYRQQPGQSLTLIATANQGSEATYESGFVIDKFPISRPNLTFSTLTVSNMSPEDSSIYLCSVDQAGINEKLFFGSGTQLSVL.

The chain joins TRBV2 to TRBJ2-7; the D gene is possibly TRBD2 (6 bases). Trimming removed 6 bases at V and 2 bases at J, with 17 bases between. CDR3 length: 15 residues. The germline V gene has CDR1 SNHLY and CDR2 FYNNEI. The CDR3: CASSEEGGAPYEQYF. Here the CDR3 DNA reads TGTGCCAGCAGCGAGGAGGGCGGCGCTCCCTACGAGCAGTACTTC.

This sequence joins TRBV9 and TRBJ2-7; D is ambiguous. V dropped 1 base and J dropped 0 bases, with 8 bases sitting between them. Germline loops: CDR1 SGDLS, CDR2 YYNGEE. This CDR3 region has 14 residues. CDR3 nucleotides: TGTGCCAGCAGCGTAACAGCGTACTCCTACGAGCAGTACTTC. Residues: CASSVTAYSYEQYF.

The chain employs TRBV29-1 and TRBJ2-1; no clear D gene. Germline assignment: CDR1 SQVTM and CDR2 ANQGSEA. The CDR3 contains 10 residues. The ends were cut back, 7 bases at V and 5 bases at J, with 6 bases in the middle. This chain's CDR3 is CSGGHNEQFF. The DNA for the CDR3 is TGCAGCGGCGGCCACAATGAGCAGTTCTTC.

In regard to this clone: Mismatch with germline at one junction end may stem from a read error. V is TRBV7-7 and J is TRBJ2-4, with D possibly matching TRBD1 (5 bases). This CDR3 has 14 amino acids. Per the germline V gene, CDR1 is SSHAT and CDR2 is FNYEAQ (reference sequence). The CDR3 coding sequence is TGTGCTAGCAGCTTAGGGGTTGCCAAAAACATTCAGTACTTC. Protein: CASSLGVAKNIQYF.

Notes on this clone: A junction end diverges from the germline sequence, so it may reflect a read error. The chain links TRBV7-7 to TRBJ2-3; D ambiguous. CDR1 SSHAT and CDR2 FNYEAQ come from the germline V gene (reference sequence). This CDR3 has 14 amino acids. The CDR3 protein is CASSLVEAADTQYF. The CDR3 DNA reads TGTGCTAGCAGCTTAGTTGAGGCGGCAGATACGCAGTATTTT.